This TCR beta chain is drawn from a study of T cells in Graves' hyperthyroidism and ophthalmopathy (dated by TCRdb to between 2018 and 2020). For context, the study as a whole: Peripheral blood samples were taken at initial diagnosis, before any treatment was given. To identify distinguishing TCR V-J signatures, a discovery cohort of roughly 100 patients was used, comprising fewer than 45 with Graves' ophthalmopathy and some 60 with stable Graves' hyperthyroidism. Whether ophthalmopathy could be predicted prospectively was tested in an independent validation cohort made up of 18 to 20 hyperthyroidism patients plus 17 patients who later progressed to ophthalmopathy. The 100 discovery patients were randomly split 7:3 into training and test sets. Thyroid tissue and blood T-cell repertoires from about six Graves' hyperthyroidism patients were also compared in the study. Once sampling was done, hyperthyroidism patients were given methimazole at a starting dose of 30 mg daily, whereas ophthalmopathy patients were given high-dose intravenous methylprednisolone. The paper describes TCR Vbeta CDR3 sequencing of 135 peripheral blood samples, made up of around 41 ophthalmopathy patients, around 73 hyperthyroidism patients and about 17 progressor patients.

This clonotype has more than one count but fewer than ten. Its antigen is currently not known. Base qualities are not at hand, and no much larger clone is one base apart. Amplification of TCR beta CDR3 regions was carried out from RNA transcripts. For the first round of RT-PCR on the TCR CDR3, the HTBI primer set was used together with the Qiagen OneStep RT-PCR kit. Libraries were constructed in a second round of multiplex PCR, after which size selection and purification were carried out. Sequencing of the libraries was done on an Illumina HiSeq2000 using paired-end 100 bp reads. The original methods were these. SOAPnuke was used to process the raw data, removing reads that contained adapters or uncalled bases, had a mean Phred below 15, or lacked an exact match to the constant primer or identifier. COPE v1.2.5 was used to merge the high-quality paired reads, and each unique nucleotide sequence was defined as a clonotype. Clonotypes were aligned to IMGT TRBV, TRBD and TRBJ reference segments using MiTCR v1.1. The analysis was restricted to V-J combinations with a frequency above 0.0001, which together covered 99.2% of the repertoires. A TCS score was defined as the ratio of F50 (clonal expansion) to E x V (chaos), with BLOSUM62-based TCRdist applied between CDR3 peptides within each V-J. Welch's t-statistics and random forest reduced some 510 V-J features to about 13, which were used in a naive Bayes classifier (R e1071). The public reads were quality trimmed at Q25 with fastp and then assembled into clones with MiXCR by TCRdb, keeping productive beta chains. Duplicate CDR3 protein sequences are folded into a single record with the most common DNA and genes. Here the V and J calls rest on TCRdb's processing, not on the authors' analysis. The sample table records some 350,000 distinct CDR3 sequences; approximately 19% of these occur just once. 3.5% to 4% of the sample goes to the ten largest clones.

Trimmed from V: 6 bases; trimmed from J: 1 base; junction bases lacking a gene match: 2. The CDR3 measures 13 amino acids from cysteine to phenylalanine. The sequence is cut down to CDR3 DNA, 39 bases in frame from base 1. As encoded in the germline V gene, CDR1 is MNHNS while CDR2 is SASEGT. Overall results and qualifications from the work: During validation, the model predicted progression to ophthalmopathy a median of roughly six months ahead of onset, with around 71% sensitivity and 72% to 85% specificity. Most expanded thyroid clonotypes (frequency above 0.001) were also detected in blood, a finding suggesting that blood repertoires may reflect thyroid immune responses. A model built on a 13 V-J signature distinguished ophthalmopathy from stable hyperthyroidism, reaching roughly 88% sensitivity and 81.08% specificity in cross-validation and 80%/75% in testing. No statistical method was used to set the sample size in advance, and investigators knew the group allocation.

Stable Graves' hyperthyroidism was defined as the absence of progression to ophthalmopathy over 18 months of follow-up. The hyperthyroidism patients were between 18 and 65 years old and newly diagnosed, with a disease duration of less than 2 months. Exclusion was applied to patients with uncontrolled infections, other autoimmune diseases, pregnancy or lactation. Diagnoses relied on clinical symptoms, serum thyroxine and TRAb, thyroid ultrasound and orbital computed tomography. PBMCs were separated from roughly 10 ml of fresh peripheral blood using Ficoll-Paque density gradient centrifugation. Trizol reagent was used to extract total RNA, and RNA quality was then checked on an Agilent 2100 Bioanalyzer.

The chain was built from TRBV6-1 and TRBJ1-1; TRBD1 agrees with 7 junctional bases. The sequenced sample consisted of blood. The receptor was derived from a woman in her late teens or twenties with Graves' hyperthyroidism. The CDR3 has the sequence CASRGTENTEAFF. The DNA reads TGTGCCAGCAGAGGGACAGAGAACACTGAAGCTTTCTTT.